This T cell receptor beta chain was sequenced in a study of cytomegalovirus exposure and HLA in healthy donors. Looking at the study overall: Later analysis reported that the roughly 110 validation repertoires shared the platform of the roughly 670 first-cohort repertoires.

Measured with immunoSEQ multiplex PCR; TCRdb has only the in-frame clones, and not every one. The sample records roughly 140,000 clones, approximately 88% being singletons. Turning to this clone: Its antigen is unidentified.

The length of the CDR3 is 17 residues. V shed 3 bases and J 6 bases; nucleotides not matched to a gene: 10. In germline, CDR1 is SGHVS, CDR2 FQNEAQ. Whole-study findings and limits: Many donors shared some public TCRs, even though most TCR sequences were rare. In vitro data verified three CMV-associated chains as specific for CMV antigens.

This chain joins TRBV7-8 and TRBJ2-3, with 12 bases that match TRBD2. The sample comprised PBMCs. The TCR sequence derives from a woman under 30 in good health and CMV-seropositive. In DNA, the CDR3 is TGTGCCAGCAGCTTCAAGACTAGCGGGAGCCCCGAGGATACGCAGTATTTT. Protein: CASSFKTSGSPEDTQYF.